The 9 T cell receptor beta chains listed next were all sequenced from one sample in a study of T cells in Graves' hyperthyroidism and ophthalmopathy. RNA transcripts were the template for amplifying TCR beta CDR3 regions. First-round RT-PCR targeting the TCR CDR3 was performed with the HTBI primer set. TCRdb reprocessed the multiplex PCR reads with MiXCR, giving one entry per CDR3 protein. This sample has approximately 700,000 distinct CDR3 sequences, with about 45% found just once. Sample: peripheral blood or thyroid tissue (not recorded which). The receptors here all came from an adult man with Graves' disease, either hyperthyroidism or ophthalmopathy (not recorded which).

The chain links TRBV29-1 to TRBJ1-4; D gene unclear. V lost 3 bases and J 5 bases, leaving 7 bases between the germline ends. In germline, CDR1 is SQVTM, CDR2 ANQGSEA. The CDR3 extends over 12 amino acids. CDR3: CSVDAGNEKLFF. The CDR3, as DNA: TGCAGCGTTGATGCGGGGAATGAAAAACTGTTTTTT.

At least ten counts were recorded for this clonotype. The rearrangement links TRBV7-8 to TRBJ2-7, with 9 nucleotides matching TRBD1. The CDR3 covers 13 residues. The germline V gene encodes CDR1 SGHVS and CDR2 FQNEAQ. J gave up 4 bases and V 5 bases, and 3 bases lay outside the gene matches. CDR3 amino acids: CASSRQGGYEQYF. Written as DNA, the CDR3 is TGTGCCAGCAGCCGACAGGGGGGGTACGAGCAGTACTTC.

The chain uses TRBV7-9 and TRBJ2-2; D unclear. V lost 7 bases, J lost 1 base, and 10 bases lay in between. Per the germline V gene, CDR1 is SEHNR and CDR2 is FQNEAQ (reference sequence). The CDR3 contains 14 residues. This CDR3 reads CASTFGWNTGELFF. The CDR3 nucleotides are TGTGCCAGCACCTTCGGATGGAACACCGGGGAGCTGTTTTTT.

The genes are TRBV7-9 and TRBJ1-6, with TRBD1 as a possible D gene (5 bases). The CDR3 extends over 16 amino acids. Germline V gene lookup returns CDR1 SEHNR and CDR2 FQNEAQ (reference sequence). The ends were cut back, 1 base at V and 7 bases at J, with 14 bases in the middle. The CDR3 spells CASSLGQSGVNSPLHF. CDR3 sequence (DNA): TGTGCCAGCAGCTTAGGACAGTCGGGGGTCAATTCACCCCTCCACTTT.

This clonotype appeared a few times. The V call is TRBV29-1, the J call TRBJ2-7; 8 positions agree with TRBD1. CDR3 length: 14 amino acids. V gave up 7 bases and J gave up 4 bases; unmatched junction bases: 12. CDR1 SQVTM and CDR2 ANQGSEA come from the germline V gene. The CDR3 bases are TGCAGCGCAGTGGGTGACAGGGGCGGATACGAGCAGTACTTC. It yields the protein CSAVGDRGGYEQYF.

The J gene is TRBJ1-4, the V gene TRBV29-1; maybe TRBD1 (5 bases). This CDR3 contains 13 residues. CDR1 SQVTM and CDR2 ANQGSEA come from the germline V gene. Trimming shortened V by 8 bases and J by 5 bases, and 15 bases separated the two germline ends. The CDR3 is CSTGEGDNEKLFF. In DNA, the CDR3 is TGCAGCACCGGGGAAGGGGACAATGAAAAACTGTTTTTT.

Remarks on this clonotype: Here the CDR3 omits its conserved ending phenylalanine or tryptophan, so a read error is the likely source. V is TRBV14 and J is TRBJ1-1; no definite D call. The CDR3 is 14 amino acids. CDR1 is SGHDN, CDR2 FVKESK, per germline. V was cut by 5 bases and J by 1 base, with 11 bases left in between. CDR3 DNA sequence: TGTGCCAGCAGCTTGCTTAGACAGAACACTGAAGCTTTCCTT. Protein product: CASSLLRQNTEAFL.

V and J are TRBV12-3 or TRBV12-4 and TRBJ1-5; D is perhaps TRBD1 (6 bases). The CDR3 contains 14 residues. V lost 8 bases, J lost 0 bases, and 11 bases lay in between. The CDR3, as DNA: TGTGCCAGCGGATTGACAGGTAGCAATCAGCCCCAGCATTTT. Its protein product is CASGLTGSNQPQHF.

This clonotype was counted many times. The chain is built from TRBV7-8 and TRBJ1-4, with D unresolved. CDR3 length: 13 residues. CDR1 SGHVS and CDR2 FQNEAQ come from the germline V gene. The ends were cut back, 1 base at V and 7 bases at J, with 7 bases in the middle. The CDR3 loop reads CASSLGVSEKLFF. The CDR3 nucleotides read TGTGCCAGCAGCTTAGGTGTGTCTGAAAAACTGTTTTTT.